Below are 5 T cell receptor beta chains sequenced from a single sample in a study of CD8+CD57+ T cells in acquired aplastic anemia. The patients chosen for sequencing had shown expansion of CD8+CD57+ cells (detected by flow cytometry). Genomic DNA constituted the template upon which TCR beta VDJ and CDR3 profiling was performed. TCRdb processed the reads anew with MiXCR; each CDR3 protein has one entry. The table has about 40,000 distinct CDR3 sequences, about 60% seen once. The specimen sequenced was sorted CD4+, CD8+, or CD8+CD57+ T cells (not recorded which) from PBMCs. All receptors derive from a human donor with aplastic anemia.

The rearrangement uses TRBV7-9 and TRBJ2-1, with a tentative D call TRBD2 (6 bases). This CDR3 comprises 12 residues. The germline CDR1 and CDR2 sequences are SEHNR and FQNEAQ (reference sequence). V shed 5 bases and J shed 8 bases, with 10 bases lying between them. In DNA form, the CDR3 reads TGTGCCAGCAGCCCCGGGGGATATGAGCAGTTCTTC. Its translation is CASSPGGYEQFF.

The chain joins TRBV10-3 to TRBJ1-2, with a tentative D call TRBD1 (5 bases). This CDR3 comprises 12 residues. Trimming removed 10 bases at V and 6 bases at J, with 15 bases between. The germline V gene has CDR1 ENHRY and CDR2 SYGVKD. The CDR3 DNA is TGTGCCAGCAAGCGACAGCAAGATGGCTACACCTTC. This codes for CASKRQQDGYTF.

The chain employs TRBV24-1 and TRBJ1-2, with a tentative D call TRBD1 (6 bases). The CDR3 contains 14 residues. Between the trimmed V and J ends, which lost 6 bases and 2 bases, there was a span of 12 bases. CDR1 is KGHDR and CDR2 is SFDVKD in the germline V gene. The CDR3 bases are TGTGCCACCAGTTCCGGGACAACGAACTATGGCTACACCTTC. Protein sequence: CATSSGTTNYGYTF.

The V call is TRBV6-1, the J call TRBJ1-6, with D possibly being TRBD1 (5 bases). The CDR3 runs to 14 residues. Looked up from germline, CDR1 is MNHNS and CDR2 is SASEGT. V was cut by 3 bases and J by 5 bases, with 8 bases left in between. The CDR3 nucleotides read TGTGCCAGCAGTGAGGGGCACGATAATTCACCCCTCCACTTT. Translated: CASSEGHDNSPLHF.

This clonotype has just a few counts. DNA for the CDR3: TGTGCCAGCACCGGGACTAGCGTCACTGAGCAGTTCTTC. It yields the protein CASTGTSVTEQFF. The rearrangement uses TRBV25-1 and TRBJ2-1; 10 bases are shared with TRBD2. CDR1 and CDR2 (germline): MGHDK, SYGVNS. The CDR3 length is 13 residues. V shed 7 bases and J 9 bases; nucleotides not matched to a gene: 6.